This T cell receptor (beta chain) derives from a study of beta chain features in type 1 diabetes. To note about this clone: Its antigen is not known.

V dropped 0 bases and J dropped 7; count of bases not matched to a gene: 2. This CDR3 comprises 15 residues. CDR1 and CDR2 from the germline V gene are LNHNV and YYDKDF (reference sequence). Regarding the study as a whole: Type 1 diabetes patients had VDJ junctions that carried fewer insertions and more deletions. All four CD4+ subsets from Type 1 diabetes patients carried moderately but significantly shorter TCRB CDR3s. PCR could preferentially amplify shorter templates, alike in patients and controls. Whether TCRB rearrangement is influenced by HLA type went unresolved here.

Expressed TCRB transcripts were sequenced because the entire RNA isolate underwent reverse transcription. Sequencing was performed with immunoSEQ multiplex PCR; in TCRdb, only in-frame clones are kept and a portion is missing. The data contain more than 300,000 clones, about 15% of them singletons. The sequencing sample was made of naive CD4+ T cells from blood. This TCR was recovered from a woman under 30 in good health. The rearrangement links TRBV15 to TRBJ2-1, with TRBD2 identical over 11 bases. DNA for the CDR3: TGTGCCACCAGCAGAGAACTAGCGGGAGATAATGAGCAGTTCTTC. This translates into CATSRELAGDNEQFF.